This TCR beta chain emerged from a study of spatial heterogeneity in lung cancer. Study-wide background: Fewer alpha-chain than beta-chain sequences were consistently detected.

Time point denoted: sample taken at primary tumor resection. Sequencing was performed on whole RNA extracted from tumor and nontumor lung tissue, or from frozen PBMC, and the material was left unsorted. Samples came from 60 to 75 TRACERx patients with untreated early-stage lung cancer. One entry per CDR3 protein results from TCRdb running MiXCR on the 5' RACE reads. The sample lists 3,000 to 4,500 distinct CDR3 sequences, around 6.7% seen once, with 20% in the top ten. This CDR3 contains 16 residues. The germline V gene has CDR1 SGHTA and CDR2 FQGNSA. V dropped 1 base and J dropped 3; count of bases not matched to a gene: 5. This clonotype is termed medium-sized.

The chain uses TRBV7-2 and TRBJ2-5; TRBD2 agrees at 10 bases. The receptor was isolated from a male donor with early-stage non-small cell lung cancer. The starting material was normal lung tissue next to the tumor, obtained at surgery. The CDR3 bases are TGTGCCAGCAGCTTAGTAGCGGGGGGTTTGAAAGAGACCCAGTACTTC. As protein: CASSLVAGGLKETQYF.